This entry describes one T cell receptor (beta chain). Antigen specificity is unknown. Here immunoSEQ multiplex PCR was the method, and the copy in TCRdb shows in-frame clones only, minus some. The table includes around 140,000 clones, approximately 88% detected once. The data originate from a study of T cells in localized non-small cell lung cancer. Study observations and caveats: Of the tissues analyzed, uninvolved adjacent lung showed maximal T cell clonality, greater than tumor. Within adjacent lung there appeared a median roughly 60 of the top 100 tumor clones.

The CDR3 has 16 amino acids. The trim removed 3 bases at V and 12 bases at J, leaving 13 bases unmatched. CDR1 and CDR2 (germline): SQVTM, ANQGSEA. This chain joins TRBV29-1 and TRBJ2-1; 14 bases agree with TRBD2. This clonotype originated in a female donor at least 60 years old with stage I lung adenocarcinoma. This specimen was peripheral blood, taken before any cancer treatment. CDR3 DNA sequence: TGCAGCGTTGAGGATCCGGGACTAGCGGGAGTCAACGGGCAGTTCTTC. This translates into CSVEDPGLAGVNGQFF.